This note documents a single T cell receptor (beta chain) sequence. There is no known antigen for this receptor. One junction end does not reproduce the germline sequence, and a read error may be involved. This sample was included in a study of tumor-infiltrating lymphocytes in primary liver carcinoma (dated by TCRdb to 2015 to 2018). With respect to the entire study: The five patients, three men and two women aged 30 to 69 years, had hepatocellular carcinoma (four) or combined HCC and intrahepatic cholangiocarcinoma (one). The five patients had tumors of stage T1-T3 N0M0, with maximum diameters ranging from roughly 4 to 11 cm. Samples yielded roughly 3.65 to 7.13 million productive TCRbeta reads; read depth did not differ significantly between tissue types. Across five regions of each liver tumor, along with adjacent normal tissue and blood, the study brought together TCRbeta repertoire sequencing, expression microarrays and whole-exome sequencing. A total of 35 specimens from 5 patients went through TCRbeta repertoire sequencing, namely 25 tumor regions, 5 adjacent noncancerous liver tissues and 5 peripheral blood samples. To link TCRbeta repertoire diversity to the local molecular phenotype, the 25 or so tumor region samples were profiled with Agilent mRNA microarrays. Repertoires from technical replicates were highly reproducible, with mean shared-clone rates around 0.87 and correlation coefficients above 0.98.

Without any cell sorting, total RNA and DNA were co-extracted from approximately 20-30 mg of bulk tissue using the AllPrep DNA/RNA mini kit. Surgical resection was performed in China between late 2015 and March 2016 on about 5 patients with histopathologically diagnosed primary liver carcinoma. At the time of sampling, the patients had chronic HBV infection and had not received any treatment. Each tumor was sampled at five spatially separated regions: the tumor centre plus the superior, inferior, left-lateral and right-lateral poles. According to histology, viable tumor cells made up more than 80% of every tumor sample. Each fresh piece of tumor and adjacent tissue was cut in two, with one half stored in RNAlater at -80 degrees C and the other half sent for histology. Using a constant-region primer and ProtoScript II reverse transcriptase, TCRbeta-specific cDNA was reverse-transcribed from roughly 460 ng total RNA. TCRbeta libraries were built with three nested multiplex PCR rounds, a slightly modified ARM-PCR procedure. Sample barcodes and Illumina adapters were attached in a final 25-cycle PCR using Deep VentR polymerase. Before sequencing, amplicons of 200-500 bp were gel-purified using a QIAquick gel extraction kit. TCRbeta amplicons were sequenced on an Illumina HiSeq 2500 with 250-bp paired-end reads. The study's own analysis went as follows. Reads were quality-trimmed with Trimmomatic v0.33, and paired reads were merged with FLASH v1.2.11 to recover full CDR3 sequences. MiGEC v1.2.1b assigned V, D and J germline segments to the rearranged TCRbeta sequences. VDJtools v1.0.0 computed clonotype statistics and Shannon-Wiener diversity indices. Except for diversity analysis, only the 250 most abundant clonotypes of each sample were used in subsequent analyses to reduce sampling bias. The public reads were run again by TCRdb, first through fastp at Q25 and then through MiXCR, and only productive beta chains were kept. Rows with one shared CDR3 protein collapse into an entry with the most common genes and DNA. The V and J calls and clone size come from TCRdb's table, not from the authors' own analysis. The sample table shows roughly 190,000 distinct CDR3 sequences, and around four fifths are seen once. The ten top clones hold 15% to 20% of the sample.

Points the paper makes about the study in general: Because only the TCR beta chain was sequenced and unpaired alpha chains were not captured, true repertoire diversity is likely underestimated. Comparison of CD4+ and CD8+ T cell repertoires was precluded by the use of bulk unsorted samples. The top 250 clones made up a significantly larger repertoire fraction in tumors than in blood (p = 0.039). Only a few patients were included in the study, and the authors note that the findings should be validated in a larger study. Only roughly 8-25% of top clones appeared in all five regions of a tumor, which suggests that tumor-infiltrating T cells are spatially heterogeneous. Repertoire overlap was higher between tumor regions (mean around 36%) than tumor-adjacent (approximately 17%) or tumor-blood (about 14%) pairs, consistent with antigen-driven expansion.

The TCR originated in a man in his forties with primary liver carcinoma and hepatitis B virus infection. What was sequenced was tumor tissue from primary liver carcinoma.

The CDR3 corresponds to CASSLKGTRSTGELFF. The DNA is as follows: TGTGCCAGCAGTTTAAAAGGGACAAGGAGCACCGGAGAGCTGTTTTTT. The rearranged segments are TRBV12-3 or TRBV12-4 and TRBJ2-2; the D gene is perhaps TRBD1, on 6 matching bases. The CDR3, from cysteine to phenylalanine, totals 16 residues. The CDR3 DNA has 48 bases and is translated from base 1.